The clone carrying this T cell receptor (beta chain) was found a few times. This sample was taken from a study of T cell clones after liver transplantation. On the study more broadly: As an antigen-independent comparator, third-party-reactive TCRbeta sequences came from pre-transplant mixed lymphocyte reactions.

Profiled with immunoSEQ multiplex PCR; TCRdb holds only in-frame clones, not every one. The data contain roughly 12,000 clones, roughly four fifths of them singletons. CDR3 size: 14 residues. CDR1 is SQVTM and CDR2 is ANQGSEA in the germline V gene. V was shortened by 4 bases and J by 8 bases, with 17 bases between the two germline ends. The sequences come from CD8+ T cells from blood, collected at the 22-month timepoint. The chain combines TRBV29-1 with TRBJ1-4, with D maybe TRBD1 (5 bases). This TCR came from a human patient who received a liver transplant. Some T cells may be the graft donor's. This chain's CDR3 is CSVVGLELGEKLFF. The CDR3 DNA reads TGCAGCGTTGTGGGACTGGAATTAGGGGAAAAACTGTTTTTT.